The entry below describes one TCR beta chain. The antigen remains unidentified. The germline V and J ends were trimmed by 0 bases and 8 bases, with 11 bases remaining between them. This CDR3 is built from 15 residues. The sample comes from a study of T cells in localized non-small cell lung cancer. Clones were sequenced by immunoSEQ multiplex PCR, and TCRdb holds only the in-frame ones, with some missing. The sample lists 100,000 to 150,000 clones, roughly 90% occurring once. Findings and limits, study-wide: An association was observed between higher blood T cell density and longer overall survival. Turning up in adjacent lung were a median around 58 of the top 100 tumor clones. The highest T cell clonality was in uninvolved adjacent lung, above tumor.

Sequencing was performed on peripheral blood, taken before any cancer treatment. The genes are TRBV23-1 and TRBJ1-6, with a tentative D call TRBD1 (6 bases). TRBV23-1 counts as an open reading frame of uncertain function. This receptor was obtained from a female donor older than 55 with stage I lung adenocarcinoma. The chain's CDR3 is CASSQSAGADSPLHF. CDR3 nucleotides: TGCGCCAGCAGTCAATCGGCGGGGGCAGATTCACCCCTCCACTTT.